A single sample gave rise to the 11 T cell receptor beta chains below, sequenced in a study of cytomegalovirus exposure and HLA in healthy donors. This PCR relied on a set of 60 Vbeta primers and 13 Jbeta primers. Using immunoSEQ multiplex PCR, the repertoire was profiled, and TCRdb retains in-frame clones only, with some absent. Of 140,000 to 150,000 clones in the sample, roughly 77% were seen once. Material: PBMCs. Receptors originate from a male donor in good health and CMV-seronegative.

This clone is a singleton in its sample. The chain recombines TRBV4-1 with TRBJ2-5, with D possibly TRBD1 on 6 matching bases. TRBJ2-7 matches the DNA end more closely, so the J call is doubtful. Germline CDR1 and CDR2: MGHRA and YSYEKL. There are 13 residues in the CDR3. The CDR3 DNA reads TGCGCCAGCAGCCAATGGTGGGGGCACGAGCAGTACTTC. It is translated as CASSQWWGHEQYF.

CDR3 region: CASSMNGQYNEQFF. CDR3 sequence (DNA): TGTGCCAGCAGCATGAATGGACAGTACAATGAGCAGTTCTTC. The V and J genes are TRBV7-3 and TRBJ2-1; a possible D gene is TRBD1 (6 bases). Per germline, CDR1 SGHTA and CDR2 FQGTGA. Between the trimmed V and J ends, which lost 5 bases and 4 bases, there was a span of 12 bases. The CDR3 is 14 amino acids.

CDR3 DNA sequence: TGTGCCAGCAGCCCATCGGGGGGTGCTACTTCCGAGCAGTACTTC. Translating it yields CASSPSGGATSEQYF. The chain links TRBV7-9 to TRBJ2-7; 7 nucleotides match TRBD2. This CDR3 contains 15 residues. The V gene end was trimmed by 5 bases and the J gene end by 6 bases; junction bases not matched to a gene: 13. The germline CDR1 and CDR2 sequences are SEHNR and FQNEAQ (reference sequence).

This clone was seen only a few times. This chain joins TRBV4-1 and TRBJ1-2; no clear D gene. Germline CDR1 MGHRA, CDR2 YSYEKL. The ends were cut back, 3 bases at V and 5 bases at J, with 13 bases in the middle. This CDR3 is built from 14 residues. The CDR3 protein is CASSQGGSEYGYTF. The CDR3, as DNA: TGCGCCAGCAGCCAGGGCGGGTCCGAATATGGCTACACCTTC.

V gene TRBV27 combines with J gene TRBJ2-1; 10 nucleotides line up with TRBD2. This CDR3 has 13 residues. Germline values: CDR1 MNHEY, CDR2 SMNVEV (reference sequence). V lost 5 bases and J lost 8; bases outside the gene matches: 3. The CDR3: CASSKGLAYEQFF. CDR3 coding DNA: TGTGCCAGCAGTAAGGGACTAGCGTATGAGCAGTTCTTC.

The CDR3 DNA follows: TGTGCCAGCAGCTCGCTAACGGGGGGCGCCGAGAAGCAGTTCTTC. It yields the protein CASSSLTGGAEKQFF. The V and J genes are TRBV7-9 and TRBJ2-1; tentatively, D is TRBD2 (7 bases). Germline-derived CDR1 and CDR2 are SEHNR and FQNEAQ (reference sequence). V lost 4 bases, J lost 11 bases, and 21 bases lay in between. The CDR3 totals 15 residues. Full variable domain (outside the CDR3, taken from reference TRBV7-9 and TRBJ2-1): DTGVSQNPRHKITKRGQNVTFRCDPISEHNRLYWYRQTLGQGPEFLTYFQNEAQLEKSRLLSDRFSAERPKGSFSTLEIQRTEQGDSAMYLCASSSLTGGAEKQFFGPGTRLTVL.

The V gene is TRBV6-5, the J gene TRBJ1-4, with D tentatively TRBD1 (6 bases). Germline V gene lookup returns CDR1 MNHEY and CDR2 SVGAGI. The CDR3 runs 13 residues. The V and J ends lost 6 bases and 6 bases respectively, with 11 bases between them. The CDR3 here is CASSPRQDEKLFF. The CDR3 coding sequence is TGTGCCAGCAGCCCTCGACAGGATGAAAAACTGTTTTTT.

This clone showed up just a few times. V usage is TRBV11-3 and J usage is TRBJ2-2, with D perhaps TRBD1 (5 bases). CDR1 is SGHNT, CDR2 YENEEA, per germline. Between the trimmed V and J ends, which lost 1 base and 2 bases, there was a span of 8 bases. The CDR3 extends over 15 amino acids. The CDR3 protein is CASSLGTTNTGELFF. The CDR3 bases are TGTGCCAGCAGCTTAGGGACAACTAACACCGGGGAGCTGTTTTTT.

V and J are TRBV5-1 and TRBJ2-7; D is possibly TRBD2 (7 bases). The V gene's germline CDR1 is SGHRS and CDR2 YFSETQ. The CDR3 extends over 15 amino acids. Trimming cost V 4 bases and J 7 bases, with 21 bases left between them. The CDR3 is CASSGTAGPRGEQYF. The CDR3 DNA reads TGCGCCAGCAGCGGAACAGCGGGGCCTAGGGGGGAGCAGTACTTC. Complete variable domain (other parts from reference TRBV5-1 and TRBJ2-7): KAGVTQTPRYLIKTRGQQVTLSCSPISGHRSVSWYQQTPGQGLQFLFEYFSETQRNKGNFPGRFSGRQFSNSRSEMNVSTLELGDSALYLCASSGTAGPRGEQYFGPGTRLTVT.

The chain combines TRBV4-2 with TRBJ2-1, with 7 bases fitting TRBD2. CDR1 is LGHNA and CDR2 is YNFKEQ in the germline V gene. After removal of 0 bases from V and 7 bases from J, the junction contained 9 bases not matched to a gene. There are 16 residues in the CDR3. CDR3 DNA: TGTGCCAGCAGCCAAGAGACTAGCAGCATCATAAATGAGCAGTTCTTC. Translating gives CASSQETSSIINEQFF.

This clone has only one observation. The rearrangement links TRBV2 to TRBJ1-2; a weak D match, TRBD1 (6 bases). V shed 11 bases and J shed 2 bases, with 24 bases lying between them. Germline V gives CDR1 SNHLY, CDR2 FYNNEI. The CDR3 spans 16 residues. CDR3 protein: CAAGGGGPLPNYGYTF. CDR3 DNA: TGTGCCGCGGGAGGTGGGGGGCCCCTCCCAAACTATGGCTACACCTTC.